This note documents a single TCR beta chain sequence. Its target antigen remains unknown. No base qualities exist here, and no much larger clone lies one base off it. Enrolling through a virtual design, the prospective study's participants ranged in age from roughly 18 to 95 years and lived across some 23 United States geographic areas. Cohort assignment in the prospective study relied on participant-reported clinical history from a screening survey and a study questionnaire. Recovered participants in ImmuneRACE Cohort 3 were defined by two consecutive negative NP/OP PCR tests, clearance by a healthcare professional, or resolution of symptoms. In the prospective study, mobile phlebotomists collected whole blood, serum and a nasopharyngeal or oropharyngeal swab from each participant. Over an approximately 2-month period, participants in the prospective study had the option of providing additional blood draws and questionnaires. Blood samples from the prospective study were shipped frozen or at room temperature prior to DNA extraction.

The sample is drawn from a study of blood T cell repertoires in COVID-19 (dated by TCRdb to the early 2020s). Turning to the overall study: The collaborator samples originated in the United States, Italy and Spain and spanned the acute and convalescent phases of COVID-19. A freely available public database, intended as a resource for researchers studying the immune response to SARS-CoV-2, is where the repertoires were released. The prospective study material was composed of cDNA or gDNA derived from T cells, B-cell-depleted T cells, or PBMCs. A de-identified subject ID, COVID-19 status, age in years and sex were almost always included in the sample metadata. Where available, HLA class I and class II types were taken from metadata supplied by the sample provider and were not determined by assay-based typing. The dataset comprised deeply sampled blood TCRbeta repertoires from subjects exposed to, actively infected with, or recovered from COVID-19. The samples were drawn from the first 160 participants of the ongoing ImmuneRACE study and from 1,200 or so subjects provided by 6 global collaborators.

Results and caveats for the whole study, not just this receptor: How much clinical and demographic metadata was included differed by source and by participant, and the metadata was provided uncurated.

TCRbeta CDR3 regions were amplified from genomic DNA by means of the immunoSEQ Assay, a bias-controlled multiplex PCR. Under the source paper's analysis protocol: The number of nucleated cells in each sample was estimated from the amplification of reference gene primers within the assay. Sequence reads were collapsed and filtered to measure the absolute abundance of every unique TCRbeta CDR3 rearrangement. For each sample, productive Simpson clonality was calculated as the square root of Simpson's diversity index across productive rearrangements. The table was pulled from immuneACCESS by TCRdb, which kept in-frame rearrangements only. Such tables lose some clones; where checked, under half of the loss comes from unresolved V genes, and the rest has no known cause. V, J and clone size derive from that table, while D and trimming were established from the DNA sequence. The sample table holds some 400,000 clones, of which roughly nine tenths were seen once. The ten largest clones represent 1% to 1.3% of the sample.

Relative to germline, V is 0 bases shorter and J is 4 bases shorter, with 10 bases between their ends. CDR3 length: 15 amino acids, cysteine to phenylalanine. The kept DNA is CDR3 alone, 45 bases in frame from the first base. CDR1 and CDR2, looked up from the germline V gene, are MNHEY and SVGAGI. Input material: PBMCs or T cells enriched from blood (not recorded which). This sequence originates from a man aged 30 to 45 who had recovered from COVID-19. Recombination linked TRBV6-5 to TRBJ1-5; the D gene is perhaps TRBD1, from 6 matching bases. The nucleotides read TGTGCCAGCAGTTACTCTTGGACAGCGAATCAGCCCCAGCATTTT. It encodes CASSYSWTANQPQHF.